Listed below are T cell receptor beta chains from one sample, sequenced in a study of blood T cell repertoires in COVID-19. TCRdb's copy holds only in-frame clones and misses some; the assay was immunoSEQ multiplex PCR. The sample records 210,000 or so clones, around four fifths being singletons. The sample taken for sequencing was peripheral blood. Receptors originate from a human donor in a cohort sampled during active COVID-19. Both conserved end residues are part of each CDR3.

j_gene | v_gene | CDR3aa
TRBJ1-5 | TRBV25-1 | CASSPAGGQPQHF
TRBJ2-1 | TRBV3-1/TRBV3-2 | CASSQVTGGQSEQFF
TRBJ2-3 | TRBV18 | CASSMSGPSTDTQYF
TRBJ2-5 | TRBV18 | CASSPETGTGGETQYF
TRBJ1-1 | TRBV5-1 | CASSPGTGLGNTEAFF
TRBJ1-1 | TRBV30 | CAWRIGGTGGTEAFF
TRBJ2-3 | TRBV6-5 | CASSYGAGGRDTQYF
TRBJ2-2 | TRBV5-1 | CASSLAGTRSGELFF
TRBJ2-1 | TRBV18 | CASSPLRTYNEQFF
TRBJ1-3 | TRBV28 | CASSLGGRGNTIYF
TRBJ2-7 | TRBV6-5 | CASTTGGSYEQYF
TRBJ1-2 | TRBV30 | CAWSIQGRYGYTF
TRBJ1-3 | TRBV12-3/TRBV12-4 | CASSGRVGNTIYF
TRBJ2-2 | TRBV11-3 | CASSLSPTGELFF
TRBJ1-2 | TRBV3-1/TRBV3-2 | CASSQNTGANGYTF
TRBJ1-3 | TRBV9 | CASSVAGEDRNTIYF
TRBJ1-1 | TRBV5-1 | CASSPTGRDTEAFF
TRBJ1-1 | TRBV7-8 | CASSTDRFDTEAFF
TRBJ2-7 | TRBV24-1 | CATSESTGVGPRYF
TRBJ2-6 | TRBV19 | CASKVAAGGLIGRPGANVLTF
TRBJ1-2 | TRBV6-1 | CASSEGGQAEGYGYTF
TRBJ2-6 | TRBV10-2 | CASSGPPGGRGANVLTF
TRBJ2-1 | TRBV7-9 | CASSSLAGAYNEQFF